This record covers a single TCR beta chain. This specimen comes from a study of blood T cell repertoires in COVID-19. Across the whole study: Spain, Italy and the United States supplied samples that represented acute and convalescent COVID-19. T cells, B-cell-depleted T cells, or PBMCs provided the cDNA or gDNA that served as material.

Authors' data handling: Quantification of nucleated cells was approximated via reference gene primer amplification. Method: immunoSEQ multiplex PCR; TCRdb's copy keeps in-frame clones and lacks some. D and trimming were read from the DNA, whereas the V and J calls and clone size are those reported in that table. The profile covers about 300,000 clones, with roughly 86% appearing a single time and about 1.7% taken by the ten largest. The CDR3 loop spans 15 amino acids. In germline, CDR1 is SQVTM, CDR2 ANQGSEA. Losses at the gene ends were 5 bases for V and 8 bases for J; bases not matched to a gene: 17.

The chain employs TRBV29-1 and TRBJ1-2; 7 bases fit TRBD1. The receptor's source is a woman in her forties or fifties with acute or convalescent COVID-19. Sample: peripheral blood. The CDR3 nucleotides read TGCAGCGTTTCAAGCACCGGACAGGTTGGTGGAGGCTACACCTTC. Amino acid sequence: CSVSSTGQVGGGYTF.